This T cell receptor beta chain was observed in a study of tumor-infiltrating lymphocytes in localized non-small cell lung cancer. The overall study: Several tumor histologies, both smoking statuses, and some post-neoadjuvant chemotherapy samples were included. From each patient, both tumor and uninvolved lung, non-adjacent to tumor, were sampled.

Broader study findings: Different pieces of the same tissue were used for each assay. Tumors had more T cell infiltration than uninvolved lung, per TCRbeta sequencing and CD3 counts.

As for this clone: The antigen remains undetermined.

Sequenced by immunoSEQ multiplex PCR; TCRdb stores in-frame clones only, minus some. The sample has 25,000 or so clones; roughly 73% are singletons. From germline, CDR1 is MGHRA and CDR2 YSYEKL. The V gene lost 0 bases and the J gene lost 8 bases, with 16 bases spanning the gap. The CDR3 loop spans 15 amino acids. The receptor was isolated from a human donor with non-small cell lung cancer. Sequencing was performed on lung tumor tissue. V usage is TRBV4-1 and J usage is TRBJ1-2; D is uncertain. The DNA for the CDR3 is TGCGCCAGCAGCCAAGAAAGACCCTCCTCAGGCGGCTACACCTTC. Translation gives CASSQERPSSGGYTF.